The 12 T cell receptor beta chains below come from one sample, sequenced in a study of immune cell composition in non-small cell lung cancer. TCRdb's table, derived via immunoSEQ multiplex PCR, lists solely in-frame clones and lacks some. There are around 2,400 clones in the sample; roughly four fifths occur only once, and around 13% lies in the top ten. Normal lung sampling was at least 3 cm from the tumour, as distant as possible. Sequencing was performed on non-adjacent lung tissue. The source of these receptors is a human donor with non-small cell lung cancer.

The CDR3 loop is CASRAGGSYEQYF. The CDR3 bases are TGTGCCAGCAGAGCGGGAGGATCCTACGAGCAGTACTTC. J is TRBJ2-7 and V is TRBV6-5; the match to TRBD2 covers 9 bases. Unmatched junction bases numbered 1, after V lost 6 bases and J lost 1 base. Germline V gives CDR1 MNHEY, CDR2 SVGAGI. This CDR3 region has 13 residues.

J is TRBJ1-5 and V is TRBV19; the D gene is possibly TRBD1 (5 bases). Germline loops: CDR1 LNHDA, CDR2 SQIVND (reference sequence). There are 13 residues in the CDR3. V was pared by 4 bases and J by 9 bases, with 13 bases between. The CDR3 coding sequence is TGTGCCAGTAGTAAGGGGAAATCGGGGCCCCAGCATTTT. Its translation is CASSKGKSGPQHF.

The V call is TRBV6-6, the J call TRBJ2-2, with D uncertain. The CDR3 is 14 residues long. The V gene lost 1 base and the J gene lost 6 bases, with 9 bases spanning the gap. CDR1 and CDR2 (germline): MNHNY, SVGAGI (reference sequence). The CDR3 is CASSYFLSAGELFF. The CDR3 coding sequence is TGTGCCAGCAGTTACTTCTTAAGCGCCGGGGAGCTGTTTTTT.

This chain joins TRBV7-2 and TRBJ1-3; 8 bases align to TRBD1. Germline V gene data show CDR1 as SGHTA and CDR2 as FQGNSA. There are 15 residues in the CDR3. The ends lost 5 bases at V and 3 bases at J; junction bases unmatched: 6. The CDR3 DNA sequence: TGTGCCAGCAGCGCGATGGGGACAGGTGGAAACACCATATATTTT. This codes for CASSAMGTGGNTIYF.

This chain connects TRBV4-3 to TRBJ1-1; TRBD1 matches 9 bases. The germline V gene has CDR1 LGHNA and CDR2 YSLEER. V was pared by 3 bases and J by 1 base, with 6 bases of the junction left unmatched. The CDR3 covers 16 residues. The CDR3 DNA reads TGCGCCAGCAGCCAGTATCCGGGACAGGGGAACACTGAAGCTTTCTTT. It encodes CASSQYPGQGNTEAFF.

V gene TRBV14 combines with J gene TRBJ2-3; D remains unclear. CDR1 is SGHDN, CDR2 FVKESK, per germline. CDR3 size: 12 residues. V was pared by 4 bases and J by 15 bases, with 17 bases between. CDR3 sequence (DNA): TGTGCCAGCAGCCCTGCAAGAGTCCTGGTTTATTTT. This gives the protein CASSPARVLVYF. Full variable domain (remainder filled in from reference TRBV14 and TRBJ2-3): EAGVTQFPSHSVIEKGQTVTLRCDPISGHDNLYWYRRVMGKEIKFLLHFVKESKQDESGMPNNRFLAERTGGTYSTLKVQPAELEDSGVYFCASSPARVLVYFGPGTRLTVL.

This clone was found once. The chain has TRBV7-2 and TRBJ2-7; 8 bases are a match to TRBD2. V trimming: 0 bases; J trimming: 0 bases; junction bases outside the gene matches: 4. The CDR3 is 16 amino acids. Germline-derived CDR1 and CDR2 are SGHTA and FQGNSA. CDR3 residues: CASSLAGGTSSYEQYF. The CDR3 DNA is TGTGCCAGCAGCTTAGCGGGGGGGACTAGCTCCTACGAGCAGTACTTC.

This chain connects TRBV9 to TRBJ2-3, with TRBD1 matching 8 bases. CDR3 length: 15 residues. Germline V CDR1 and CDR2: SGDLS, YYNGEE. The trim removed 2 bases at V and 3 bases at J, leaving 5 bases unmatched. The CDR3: CASSVGQGPTDTQYF. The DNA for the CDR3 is TGTGCCAGCAGCGTCGGACAGGGCCCAACAGATACGCAGTATTTT.

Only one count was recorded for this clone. The CDR3 DNA is TGTGCCAGCAGCTCAGGGTTGAGGCAGCCCCAGCATTTT. This sequence encodes CASSSGLRQPQHF. The chain has TRBV6-5 and TRBJ1-5; a possible D gene is TRBD1 (5 bases). The germline gives CDR1 MNHEY, CDR2 SVGAGI. V was cut by 6 bases and J by 7 bases, with 13 bases left in between. This CDR3 is built from 13 residues.

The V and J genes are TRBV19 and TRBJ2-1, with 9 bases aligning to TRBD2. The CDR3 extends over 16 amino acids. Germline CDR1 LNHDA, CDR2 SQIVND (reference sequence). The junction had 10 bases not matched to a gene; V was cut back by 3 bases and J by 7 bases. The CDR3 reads CASSIGIVAGENEQFF. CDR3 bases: TGTGCCAGTAGTATCGGGATAGTAGCGGGAGAGAATGAGCAGTTCTTC.

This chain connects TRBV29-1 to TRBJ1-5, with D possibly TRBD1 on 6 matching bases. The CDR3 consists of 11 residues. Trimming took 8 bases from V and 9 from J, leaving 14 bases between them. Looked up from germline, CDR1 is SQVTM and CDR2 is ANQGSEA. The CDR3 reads CSPGGHRPQHF. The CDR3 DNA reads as TGCAGCCCGGGGGGGCACCGGCCCCAGCATTTT.

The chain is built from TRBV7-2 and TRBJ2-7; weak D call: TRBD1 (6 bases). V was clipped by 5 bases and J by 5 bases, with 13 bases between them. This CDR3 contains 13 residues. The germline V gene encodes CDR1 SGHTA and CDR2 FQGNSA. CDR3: CASSPDRRNEQYF. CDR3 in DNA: TGTGCCAGCAGCCCCGACAGGAGGAACGAGCAGTACTTC.